This T cell receptor (beta chain) is from a study of blood T cell repertoires in COVID-19. Across the whole study: Samples taken during acute and convalescent COVID-19 were collected in the United States, Italy and Spain. The analysed material was cDNA or gDNA that came from T cells, B-cell-depleted T cells, or PBMCs.

In the original workflow: Amplification from reference gene primers served as the basis for estimated nucleated cell counts. The data were produced by immunoSEQ multiplex PCR, yet TCRdb's version contains in-frame clones alone and is incomplete. From that table come the V and J calls and clone size; the DNA was used to work out D and trimming. This table holds about 220,000 clones, 75% to 90% found once. Patients of the Seattle cohort, enrolled during active infection, were followed longitudinally. Sample: peripheral blood. The TCR comes from a woman aged 65 to 85 with COVID-19, enrolled during active disease.

In nucleotides, the CDR3 is TGTGCCAGCTCACCAGCCTCGGGAGGGGGCAATCAGCCCCAGCATTTT. It specifies CASSPASGGGNQPQHF. The genes are TRBV18 and TRBJ1-5, with a possible D match to TRBD1 (5 bases). The germline V gene has CDR1 KGHSH and CDR2 LQKENI. Between the trimmed V and J ends, which lost 2 bases and 2 bases, there was a span of 13 bases. The CDR3 runs 16 residues. Full variable domain (rest looked up from reference TRBV18 and TRBJ1-5): NAGVMQNPRHLVRRRGQEARLRCSPMKGHSHVYWYRQLPEEGLKFMVYLQKENIIDESGMPKERFSAEFPKEGPSILRIQQVVRGDSAAYFCASSPASGGGNQPQHFGDGTRLSIL.